This T cell receptor beta chain was recorded in a study of CD8 T cells in ankylosing spondylitis. Concerning this clonotype itself: Its cognate antigen is unknown.

Findings and caveats of the study: A motif of 7 to 9 highly homologous TCR beta variants was seen as apparently characteristic of ankylosing spondylitis blood.

TCRdb analysed the 5' RACE reads with MiXCR anew, one entry per CDR3 protein. There are roughly 700,000 distinct CDR3 sequences in the sample; roughly 20% occur only once, and around 19% lies in the top ten. The sample was blood, either unsorted or a sorted T cell fraction (not recorded which). This sequence was found in a male donor with ankylosing spondylitis.

The DNA of the CDR3 is TGTGCCAGCAGTGAAGGGGCAGGGGGCGGAGATGGCTACACCTTC. It is translated as CASSEGAGGGDGYTF. The rearrangement joins TRBV6-1 to TRBJ1-2; the match to TRBD1 covers 8 bases. This CDR3 region has 15 residues. Trimming took 1 base from V and 6 from J; bases not matched to a gene: 7. The germline V gene has CDR1 MNHNS and CDR2 SASEGT.